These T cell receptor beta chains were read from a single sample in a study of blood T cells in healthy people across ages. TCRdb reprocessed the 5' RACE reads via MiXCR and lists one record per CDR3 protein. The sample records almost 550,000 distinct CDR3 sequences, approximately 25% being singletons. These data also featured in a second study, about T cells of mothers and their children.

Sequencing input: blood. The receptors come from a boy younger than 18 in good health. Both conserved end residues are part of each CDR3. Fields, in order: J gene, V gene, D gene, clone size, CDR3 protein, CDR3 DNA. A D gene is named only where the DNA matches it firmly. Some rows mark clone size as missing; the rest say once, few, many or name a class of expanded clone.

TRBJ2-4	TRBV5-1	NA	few	CASSAADGGANIQYF	TGCGCCAGCAGCGCCGCGGACGGAGGCGCAAACATTCAGTACTTC
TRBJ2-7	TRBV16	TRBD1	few	CASSLGGDRVSYEQYF	TGTGCCAGCAGCCTTGGCGGGGACAGGGTTTCCTACGAGCAGTACTTC
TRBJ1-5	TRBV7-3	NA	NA	CASSLEGGAQPQHF	TGTGCCAGCAGCTTAGAGGGCGGTGCGCAGCCCCAGCATTTT
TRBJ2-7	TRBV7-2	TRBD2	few	CASSLDTASGVYEQYF	TGTGCCAGCAGCTTAGATACCGCTAGCGGAGTCTACGAGCAGTACTTC
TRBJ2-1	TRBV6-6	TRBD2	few	CASSYSSGRAGNEQFF	TGTGCCAGCAGTTACTCTAGCGGGAGGGCGGGAAATGAGCAGTTCTTC
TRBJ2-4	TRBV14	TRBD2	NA	CASSQSFASGIDGTKNIQYF	TGTGCCAGCAGCCAGTCCTTCGCTAGCGGGATAGACGGGACCAAAAACATTCAGTACTTC
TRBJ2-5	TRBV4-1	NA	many	CASSQDWRGQETQYF	TGCGCCAGCAGCCAAGATTGGAGGGGACAAGAGACCCAGTACTTC
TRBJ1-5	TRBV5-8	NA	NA	CASSLGQASNQPQHF	TGTGCCAGCAGCTTGGGACAGGCCAGCAATCAGCCCCAGCATTTT
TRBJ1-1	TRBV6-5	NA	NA	CASSYARGNTEAFF	TGTGCCAGCAGTTACGCAAGAGGGAACACTGAAGCTTTCTTT
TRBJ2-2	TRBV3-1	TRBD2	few	CASSQGTSQGGELFF	TGTGCCAGCAGCCAGGGGACTAGTCAGGGCGGGGAGCTGTTTTTT
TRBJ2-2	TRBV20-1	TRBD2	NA	CSASSSREFRSGELFF	TGCAGTGCTAGTTCGTCGCGGGAGTTTAGGTCCGGGGAGCTGTTTTTT
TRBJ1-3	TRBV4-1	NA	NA	CASSQDGARGGNTIYF	TGCGCCAGCAGCCAAGATGGGGCCAGGGGTGGAAACACCATATATTTT
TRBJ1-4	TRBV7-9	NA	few	CASSRFPGEEEKLFF	TGTGCCAGCAGCCGTTTTCCAGGGGAGGAGGAAAAACTGTTTTTT
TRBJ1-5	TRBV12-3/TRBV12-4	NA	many	CASSSGQPQHF	TGTGCCAGCAGTTCGGGGCAGCCCCAGCATTTT